Listed below are T cell receptor beta chains from one sample, sequenced in a study of OX40 agonist ivuxolimab in advanced cancers. Using immunoSEQ multiplex PCR, the repertoire was profiled, and TCRdb retains in-frame clones only, with some absent. The sample yields about 53,000 clones, more than 70% seen once. Material: CD4+ or CD8+ T cells sorted from blood, obtained in a trial of the OX40 agonist ivuxolimab. These receptor sequences come from an adult with an advanced solid tumor such as melanoma, head and neck, liver or kidney cancer. Each CDR3 is given with its conserved first and last residue. A D gene is named only where the DNA matches it firmly.

d_call	v_call	j_call	cdr3_aa	cdr3_nt
TRBD2	TRBV7-2	TRBJ2-2	CASSSSGRANTGELFF	TGTGCCAGCAGCAGTAGCGGGAGGGCGAACACCGGGGAGCTGTTTTTT
-	TRBV14	TRBJ1-2	CASSRGGYGYTF	TGTGCCAGCAGCCGGGGGGGCTATGGCTACACCTTC
-	TRBV7-9	TRBJ1-1	CASSTRTGLFGTEAFF	TGTGCCAGCAGCACCAGGACGGGACTTTTTGGAACTGAAGCTTTCTTT
-	TRBV27	TRBJ1-6	CASSLYRNSPLHF	TGTGCCAGCAGTTTATACAGGAATTCACCCCTCCACTTT
-	TRBV5-4	TRBJ1-4	CASSLQGNEKLFF	TGTGCCAGCAGCTTACAGGGTAATGAAAAACTGTTTTTT
-	TRBV10-1	TRBJ2-7	CASSETGGPSVEQYF	TGCGCCAGCAGTGAGACCGGGGGGCCTTCGGTCGAGCAGTACTTC
-	TRBV6-6	TRBJ2-7	CASSYHSEEQYF	TGTGCCAGCAGTTACCATAGCGAGGAGCAGTACTTC
TRBD2	TRBV2	TRBJ2-1	CASRGVLAEHNEQFF	TGTGCCAGCAGGGGGGTACTAGCGGAGCACAATGAGCAGTTCTTC
-	TRBV9	TRBJ1-6	CASSPRGGTLHF	TGTGCCAGCAGCCCACGGGGGGGAACCCTCCACTTT
-	TRBV7-2	TRBJ1-1	CASSLAGVRDTEAFF	TGTGCCAGCAGCTTAGCTGGGGTTCGGGACACTGAAGCTTTCTTT